The rows below give T cell receptor beta chains drawn from one sample of a study of CD8 T cells in Susac syndrome. MiXCR was run by TCRdb on the immunoSEQ multiplex PCR reads, yielding one entry per CDR3 protein. The sample shows around 300,000 distinct CDR3 sequences, roughly 85% of them seen only once. Sequenced input: CD8+ T cells from PBMCs. The receptor set was obtained from a human donor with multiple sclerosis. CDR3s include the opening cysteine and the closing phenylalanine or tryptophan. D genes are given only for firm matches. Clone size is not always given. Where it is, it says once, few, many or a class for expanded clones.

NA | TRBJ2-3 | NA | TRBV11-1 | TGTGCCAGCACGACCAACAGGTTCACAGATACGCAGTATTTT | CASTTNRFTDTQYF
TRBD2 | TRBJ2-1 | NA | TRBV19 | TGTGCCAGTAGTATAGGGAGCGGGGTCTACAATGAGCAGTTCTTC | CASSIGSGVYNEQFF
NA | TRBJ1-5 | NA | TRBV21-1 | TGTGCCAGCAGTCCCGGGGAGATGGTAGGGGCTCGGCAGCCCCAGCATTTT | CASSPGEMVGARQPQHF
NA | TRBJ2-2 | NA | TRBV27 | TGTGCCAGCAGTTTATTGCACGGGGAGCTGTTTTTT | CASSLLHGELFF
NA | TRBJ1-4 | NA | TRBV30 | TGTGCCTGGACAGATGGAGGTGAAAAACTGTTTTTT | CAWTDGGEKLFF
NA | TRBJ1-1 | once | TRBV11-2 | TGTGCCAGCAGCCTAGACCCGGACATTACTGAAGCTTTCTTT | CASSLDPDITEAFF
NA | TRBJ1-1 | NA | TRBV12-3/TRBV12-4 | TGTGCCAGCAGTTCGGGAGTGGGGCTTTTGAACACTGAAGCTTTCTTT | CASSSGVGLLNTEAFF
TRBD2 | TRBJ2-3 | few | TRBV7-3 | TGTGCCAGCAGCTTAACTGGGGGGGCAGATACGCAGTATTTT | CASSLTGGADTQYF
NA | TRBJ1-1 | NA | TRBV25-1 | TGTGCCAGCAGTGAATGGGGGTATCCTGAAGCTTTCTTT | CASSEWGYPEAFF
TRBD1 | TRBJ2-3 | NA | TRBV6-2/TRBV6-3 | TGTGCCAGCAGTTACACCCTAACGACAGGGGTTATCACAGATACGCAGTATTTT | CASSYTLTTGVITDTQYF
NA | TRBJ2-7 | NA | TRBV6-6 | TGTGCCAGCACCTCCGAGAGGGGTAGTTACGAGCAGTACTTC | CASTSERGSYEQYF
NA | TRBJ1-3 | NA | TRBV9 | TGTGCCAGCAGCGCTCTCGGGGTCGTGGCCCCTGGAAACACCATATATTTT | CASSALGVVAPGNTIYF
TRBD1 | TRBJ1-5 | NA | TRBV5-1 | TGCGCCACAGACAGGGGTAATCAGCCCCAGCATTTT | CATDRGNQPQHF
NA | TRBJ2-5 | NA | TRBV4-2 | TGTGCCAGCAGCCAAGATAAGGTTACAGAGAGAATCCCGGAGACCCAGTACTTC | CASSQDKVTERIPETQYF
TRBD2 | TRBJ2-3 | once | TRBV28 | TGTGCCAGCAGACGCCAAAGCGGGAGGGCCGGGGGAGATACGCAGTATTTT | CASRRQSGRAGGDTQYF
TRBD1 | TRBJ2-2 | NA | TRBV4-1 | TGCGCCAGCAGCCCTGGAAGGGGACAGCACACCGGGGAGCTGTTTTTT | CASSPGRGQHTGELFF
TRBD2 | TRBJ2-1 | NA | TRBV19 | TGTGCCAGTACTCCCTTTAGCGGGAGCAGCAATGAGCAGTTCTTC | CASTPFSGSSNEQFF
NA | TRBJ2-1 | NA | TRBV6-2/TRBV6-3 | TGTGCCAGCAGTTACTGGCCTGGGAGCTCCTACAATGAGCAGTTCTTC | CASSYWPGSSYNEQFF